This T cell receptor (beta chain) was recorded in a study of neurological immune-mediated disorders. Findings and caveats of the study: In HTLV-1-associated myelopathy, TCR clonal expansion was greatest, and in multiple sclerosis it was least, below healthy controls.

The cDNA was generated through 5'RACE incorporating 10-nucleotide random UMIs. TCRdb fed the 5' RACE reads into MiXCR, producing one record per CDR3 protein. Among approximately 50,000 distinct CDR3 sequences listed, around 4% were seen once. 2 million unsorted PBMCs were stored in RNAlater at -80 °C before RNA extraction. The CDR3 sequence is 12 residues long. CDR1 is SQVTM, CDR2 ANQGSEA, per germline. This clonotype was detected ten times or more. The antigen remains undetermined. This TCR came from a man aged 25-45 years with multiple sclerosis. Sequencing input: PBMCs. The rearrangement uses TRBV29-1 and TRBJ1-1; D gene unclear. CDR3 nucleotides: TGCACCGCGAGGGCCGCGAACACTGAAGCTTTCTTT. Translating gives CTARAANTEAFF.